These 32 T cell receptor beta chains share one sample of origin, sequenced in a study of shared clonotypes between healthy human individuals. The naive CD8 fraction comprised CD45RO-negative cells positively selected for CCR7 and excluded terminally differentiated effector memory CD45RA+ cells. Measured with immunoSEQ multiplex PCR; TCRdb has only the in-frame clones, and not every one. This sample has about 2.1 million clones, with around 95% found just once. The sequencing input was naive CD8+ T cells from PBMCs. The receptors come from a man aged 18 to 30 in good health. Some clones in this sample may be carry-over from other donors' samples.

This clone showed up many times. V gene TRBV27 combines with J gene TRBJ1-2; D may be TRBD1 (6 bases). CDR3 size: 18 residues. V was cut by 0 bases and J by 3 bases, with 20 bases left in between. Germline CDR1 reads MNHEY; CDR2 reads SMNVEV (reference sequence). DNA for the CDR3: TGTGCCAGCAGTTTATCGACCCCTCACAGGGAAGTGGACTATGGCTACACCTTC. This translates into CASSLSTPHREVDYGYTF.

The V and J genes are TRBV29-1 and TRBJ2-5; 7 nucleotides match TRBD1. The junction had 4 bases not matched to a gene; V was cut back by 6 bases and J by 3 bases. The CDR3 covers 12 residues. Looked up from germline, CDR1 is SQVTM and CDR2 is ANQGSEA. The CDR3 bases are TGCAGCGTCCTCGGACAGGAAGAGACCCAGTACTTC. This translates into CSVLGQEETQYF.

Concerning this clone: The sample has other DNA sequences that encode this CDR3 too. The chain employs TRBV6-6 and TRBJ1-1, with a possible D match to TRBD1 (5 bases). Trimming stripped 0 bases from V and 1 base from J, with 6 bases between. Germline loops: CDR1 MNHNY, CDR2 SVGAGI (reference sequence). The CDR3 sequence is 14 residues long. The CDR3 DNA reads TGTGCCAGCAGTTACTCTAGGGGGAACACTGAAGCTTTCTTT. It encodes CASSYSRGNTEAFF.

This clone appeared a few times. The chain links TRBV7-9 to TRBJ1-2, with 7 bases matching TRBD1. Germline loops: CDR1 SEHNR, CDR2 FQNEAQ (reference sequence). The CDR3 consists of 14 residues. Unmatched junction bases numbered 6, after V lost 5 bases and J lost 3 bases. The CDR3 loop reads CASSRSRGDYGYTF. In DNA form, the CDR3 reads TGTGCCAGCAGCCGCTCCAGGGGGGACTATGGCTACACCTTC.

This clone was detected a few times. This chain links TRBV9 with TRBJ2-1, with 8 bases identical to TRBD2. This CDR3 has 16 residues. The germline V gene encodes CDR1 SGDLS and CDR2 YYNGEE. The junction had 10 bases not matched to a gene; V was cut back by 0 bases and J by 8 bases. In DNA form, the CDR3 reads TGTGCCAGCAGCGTAGGTACTAGCGGATTTCAGGATGAGCAGTTCTTC. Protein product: CASSVGTSGFQDEQFF.

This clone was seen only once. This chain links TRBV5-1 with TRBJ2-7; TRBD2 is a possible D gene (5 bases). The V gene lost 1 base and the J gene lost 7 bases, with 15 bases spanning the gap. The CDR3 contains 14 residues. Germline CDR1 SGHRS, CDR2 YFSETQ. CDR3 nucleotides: TGCGCCAGCAGCTTGCGGACTGAGGCCTCTGAGCAGTACTTC. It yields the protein CASSLRTEASEQYF.

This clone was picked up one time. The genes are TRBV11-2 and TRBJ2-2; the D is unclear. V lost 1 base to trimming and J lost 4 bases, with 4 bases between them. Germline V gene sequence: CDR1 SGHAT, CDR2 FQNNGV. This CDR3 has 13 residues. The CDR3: CASSLAPTGELFF. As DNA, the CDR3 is TGTGCCAGCAGCTTAGCTCCCACCGGGGAGCTGTTTTTT.

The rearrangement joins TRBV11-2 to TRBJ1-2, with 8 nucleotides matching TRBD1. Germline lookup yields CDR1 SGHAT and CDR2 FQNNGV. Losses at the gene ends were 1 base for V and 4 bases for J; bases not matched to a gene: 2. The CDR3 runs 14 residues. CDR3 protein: CASSLGQGSYGYTF. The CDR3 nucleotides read TGTGCCAGCAGCTTAGGACAGGGGAGCTATGGCTACACCTTC.

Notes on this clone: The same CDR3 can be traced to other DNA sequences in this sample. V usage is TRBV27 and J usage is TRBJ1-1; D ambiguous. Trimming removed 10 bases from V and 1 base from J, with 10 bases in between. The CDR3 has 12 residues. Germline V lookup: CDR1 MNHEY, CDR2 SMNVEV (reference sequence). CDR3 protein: CATLSGNTEAFF. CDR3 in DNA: TGTGCCACCCTTTCTGGGAACACTGAAGCTTTCTTT.

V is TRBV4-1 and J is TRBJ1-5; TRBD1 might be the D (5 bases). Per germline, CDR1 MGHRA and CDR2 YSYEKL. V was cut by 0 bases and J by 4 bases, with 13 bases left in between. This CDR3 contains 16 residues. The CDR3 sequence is CASSQEHWGGNQPQHF. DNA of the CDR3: TGCGCCAGCAGCCAAGAACACTGGGGGGGGAATCAGCCCCAGCATTTT.

This CDR3 is CASRGTGGNEKLFF. CDR3 DNA: TGTGCCAGCAGAGGGACAGGGGGCAATGAAAAACTGTTTTTT. The chain employs TRBV28 and TRBJ1-4; 12 positions agree with TRBD1. CDR3 size: 14 residues. V lost 6 bases, J lost 5 bases, and 1 base stayed unmatched. CDR1 MDHEN and CDR2 SYDVKM come from the germline V gene.

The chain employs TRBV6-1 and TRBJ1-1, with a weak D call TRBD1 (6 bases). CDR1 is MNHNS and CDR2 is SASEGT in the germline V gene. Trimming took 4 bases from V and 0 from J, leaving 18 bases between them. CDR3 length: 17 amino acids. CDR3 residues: CASSGPGGGSMNTEAFF. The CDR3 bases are TGTGCCAGCAGTGGGCCGGGGGGCGGCTCAATGAACACTGAAGCTTTCTTT.

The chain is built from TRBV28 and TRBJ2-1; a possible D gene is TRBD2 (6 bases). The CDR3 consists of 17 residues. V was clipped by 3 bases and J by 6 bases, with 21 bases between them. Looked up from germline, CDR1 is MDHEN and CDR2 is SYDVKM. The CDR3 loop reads CASSLTEWAGRSNEQFF. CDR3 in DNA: TGTGCCAGCAGTTTGACGGAGTGGGCGGGGAGGAGCAATGAGCAGTTCTTC.

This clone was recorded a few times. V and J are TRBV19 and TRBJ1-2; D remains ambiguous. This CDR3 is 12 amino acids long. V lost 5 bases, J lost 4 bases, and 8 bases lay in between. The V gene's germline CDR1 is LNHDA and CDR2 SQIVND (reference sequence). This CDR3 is CASSDRFYGYTF. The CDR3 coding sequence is TGTGCCAGTAGTGATAGGTTCTATGGCTACACCTTC.

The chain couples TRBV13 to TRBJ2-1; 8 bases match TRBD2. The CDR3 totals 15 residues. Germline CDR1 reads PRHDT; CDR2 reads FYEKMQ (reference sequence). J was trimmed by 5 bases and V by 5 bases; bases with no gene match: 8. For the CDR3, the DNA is TGTGCCAGCAGCGCACCGGGACTAGGGCACAATGAGCAGTTCTTC. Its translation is CASSAPGLGHNEQFF.

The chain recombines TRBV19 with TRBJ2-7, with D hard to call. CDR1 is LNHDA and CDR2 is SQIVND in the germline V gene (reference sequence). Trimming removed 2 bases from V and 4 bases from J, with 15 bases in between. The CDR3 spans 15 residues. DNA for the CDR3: TGTGCCAGTAGTATATATAAGTCGCTACAGTACGAGCAGTACTTC. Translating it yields CASSIYKSLQYEQYF.

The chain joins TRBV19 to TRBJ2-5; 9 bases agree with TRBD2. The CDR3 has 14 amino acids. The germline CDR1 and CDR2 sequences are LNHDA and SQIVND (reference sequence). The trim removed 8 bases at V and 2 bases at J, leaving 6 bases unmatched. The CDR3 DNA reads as TGTGCCAGTGCCCTAGCGGGGACTCAAGAGACCCAGTACTTC. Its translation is CASALAGTQETQYF.

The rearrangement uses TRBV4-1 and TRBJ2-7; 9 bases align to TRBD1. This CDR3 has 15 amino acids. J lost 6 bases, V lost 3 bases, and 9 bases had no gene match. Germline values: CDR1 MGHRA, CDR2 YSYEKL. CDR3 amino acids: CASSQKPGQGSEQYF. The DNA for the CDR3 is TGCGCCAGCAGCCAGAAACCGGGACAGGGCTCCGAGCAGTACTTC.

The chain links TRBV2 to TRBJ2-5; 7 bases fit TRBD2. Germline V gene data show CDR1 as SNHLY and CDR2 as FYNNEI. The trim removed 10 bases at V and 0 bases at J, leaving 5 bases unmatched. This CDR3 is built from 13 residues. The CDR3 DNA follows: TGTGCCACCTCGCTAGCGGACCAAGAGACCCAGTACTTC. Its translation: CATSLADQETQYF.

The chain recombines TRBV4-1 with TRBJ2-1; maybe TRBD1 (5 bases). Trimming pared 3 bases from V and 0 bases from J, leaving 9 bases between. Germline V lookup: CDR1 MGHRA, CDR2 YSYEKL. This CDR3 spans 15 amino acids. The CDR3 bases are TGCGCCAGCAGCCAGGGGCGGAACTCCTACAATGAGCAGTTCTTC. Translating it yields CASSQGRNSYNEQFF.

The CDR3 here is CASSFGAGFVEKLFF. The CDR3 nucleotides are TGTGCCAGCAGCTTTGGGGCAGGTTTCGTTGAAAAACTGTTTTTT. The rearrangement joins TRBV7-8 to TRBJ1-4; TRBD1 might be the D (5 bases). The germline V gene has CDR1 SGHVS and CDR2 FQNEAQ. The CDR3 extends over 15 amino acids. The V end lost 3 bases, the J end lost 7 bases, and 15 bases lay between the germline ends.

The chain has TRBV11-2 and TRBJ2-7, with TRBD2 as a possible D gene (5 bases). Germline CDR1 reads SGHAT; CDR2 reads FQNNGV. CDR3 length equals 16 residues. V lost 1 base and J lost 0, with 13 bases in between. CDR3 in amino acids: CASSLVEGIYSYEQYF. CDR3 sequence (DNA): TGTGCCAGCAGCTTAGTAGAGGGCATATACTCCTACGAGCAGTACTTC. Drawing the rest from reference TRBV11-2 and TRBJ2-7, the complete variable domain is EAGVAQSPRYKIIEKRQSVAFWCNPISGHATLYWYQQILGQGPKLLIQFQNNGVVDDSQLPKDRFSAERLKGVDSTLKIQPAKLEDSAVYLCASSLVEGIYSYEQYFGPGTRLTVT.

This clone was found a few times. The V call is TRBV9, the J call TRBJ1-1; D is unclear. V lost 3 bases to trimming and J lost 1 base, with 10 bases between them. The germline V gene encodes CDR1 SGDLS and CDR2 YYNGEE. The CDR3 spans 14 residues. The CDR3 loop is CASSGSLGNTEAFF. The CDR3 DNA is TGTGCCAGCAGCGGTTCCCTAGGGAACACTGAAGCTTTCTTT. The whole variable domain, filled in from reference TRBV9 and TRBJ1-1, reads DSGVTQTPKHLITATGQRVTLRCSPRSGDLSVYWYQQSLDQGLQFLIQYYNGEERAKGNILERFSAQQFPDLHSELNLSSLELGDSALYFCASSGSLGNTEAFFGQGTRLTVV.

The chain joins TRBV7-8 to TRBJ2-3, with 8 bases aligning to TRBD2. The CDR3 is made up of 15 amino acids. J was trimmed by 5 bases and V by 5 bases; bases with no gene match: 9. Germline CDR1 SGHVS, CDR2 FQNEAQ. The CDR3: CASSPPGLGKDTQYF. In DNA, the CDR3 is TGTGCCAGCAGCCCCCCGGGACTAGGAAAAGATACGCAGTATTTT.

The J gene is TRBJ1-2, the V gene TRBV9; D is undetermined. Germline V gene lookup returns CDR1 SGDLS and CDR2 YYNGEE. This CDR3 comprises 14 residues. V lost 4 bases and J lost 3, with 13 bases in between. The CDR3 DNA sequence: TGTGCCAGCAGCCCTTTCGTTGGGGACTATGGCTACACCTTC. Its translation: CASSPFVGDYGYTF. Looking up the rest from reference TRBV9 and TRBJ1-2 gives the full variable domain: DSGVTQTPKHLITATGQRVTLRCSPRSGDLSVYWYQQSLDQGLQFLIQYYNGEERAKGNILERFSAQQFPDLHSELNLSSLELGDSALYFCASSPFVGDYGYTFGSGTRLTVV.

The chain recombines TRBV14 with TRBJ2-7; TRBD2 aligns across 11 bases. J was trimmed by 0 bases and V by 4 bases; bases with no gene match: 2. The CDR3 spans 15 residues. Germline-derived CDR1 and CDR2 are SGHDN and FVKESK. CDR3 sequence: CASSPTSGSSYEQYF. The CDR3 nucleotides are TGTGCCAGCAGCCCAACTAGCGGGAGCTCCTACGAGCAGTACTTC. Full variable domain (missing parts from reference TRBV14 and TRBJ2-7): EAGVTQFPSHSVIEKGQTVTLRCDPISGHDNLYWYRRVMGKEIKFLLHFVKESKQDESGMPNNRFLAERTGGTYSTLKVQPAELEDSGVYFCASSPTSGSSYEQYFGPGTRLTVT.

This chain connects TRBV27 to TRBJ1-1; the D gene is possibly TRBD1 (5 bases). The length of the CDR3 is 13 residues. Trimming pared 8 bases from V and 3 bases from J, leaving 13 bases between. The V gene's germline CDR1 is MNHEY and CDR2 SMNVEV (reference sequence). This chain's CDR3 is CASLQAPYTEAFF. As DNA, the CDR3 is TGTGCCAGCCTACAGGCACCCTACACTGAAGCTTTCTTT.

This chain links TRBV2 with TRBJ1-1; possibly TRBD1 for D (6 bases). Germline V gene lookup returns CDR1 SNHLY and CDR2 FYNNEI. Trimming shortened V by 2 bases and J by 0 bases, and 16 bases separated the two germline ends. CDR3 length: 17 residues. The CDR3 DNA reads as TGTGCCAGCAGTGAACTTACAGGGTTCTTAGTGAACACTGAAGCTTTCTTT. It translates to CASSELTGFLVNTEAFF.

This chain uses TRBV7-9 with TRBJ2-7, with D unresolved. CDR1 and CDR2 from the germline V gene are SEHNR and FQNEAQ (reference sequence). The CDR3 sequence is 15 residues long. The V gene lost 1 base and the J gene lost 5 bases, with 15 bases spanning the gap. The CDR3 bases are TGTGCCAGCAGCTTAGTTTCAGCGCCGATAAACGAGCAGTACTTC. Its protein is CASSLVSAPINEQYF.

As DNA, the CDR3 is TGCAGCGTTGCCGTAGCGGGAGGGGTTGAGCAGTTCTTC. Its translation: CSVAVAGGVEQFF. The chain carries TRBV29-1 and TRBJ2-1, with TRBD2 matching over 11 bases. Germline CDR1 SQVTM, CDR2 ANQGSEA. CDR3 length: 13 residues. After removal of 4 bases from V and 9 bases from J, the junction contained 5 bases not matched to a gene.

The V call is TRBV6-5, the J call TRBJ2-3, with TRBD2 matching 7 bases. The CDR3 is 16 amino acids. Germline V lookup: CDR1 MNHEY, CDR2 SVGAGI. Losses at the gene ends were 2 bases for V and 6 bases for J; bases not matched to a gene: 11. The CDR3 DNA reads TGTGCCAGCAGTTACGGCGGGAGCTACGGGGTGGATACGCAGTATTTT. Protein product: CASSYGGSYGVDTQYF.

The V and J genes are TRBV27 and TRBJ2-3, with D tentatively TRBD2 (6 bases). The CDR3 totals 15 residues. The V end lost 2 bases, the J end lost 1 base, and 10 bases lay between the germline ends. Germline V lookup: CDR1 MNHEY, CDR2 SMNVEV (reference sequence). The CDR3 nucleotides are TGTGCCAGCAGTTTACTAGCGCCCCGCACAGATACGCAGTATTTT. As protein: CASSLLAPRTDTQYF.